This TCR beta chain derives from a study of cytomegalovirus exposure and HLA in healthy donors. Study conclusions and caveats: The classifier was said to identify cytomegalovirus status with high specificity and sensitivity. A few CMV-associated chains proved CMV antigen-specific in vitro.

The PCR ran on 60 Vbeta and 13 Jbeta primers. TCRdb's copy holds only in-frame clones and misses some; the assay was immunoSEQ multiplex PCR. Of some 150,000 clones in the sample, 70% to 90% were seen once. Points on this clone: The antigen is unknown.

V lost 5 bases, J lost 5 bases, and 14 bases lay in between. The CDR3 is made up of 14 amino acids. CDR1 and CDR2 from the germline V gene are SGHTA and FQGNSA. The sample consisted of PBMCs. The chain has TRBV7-2 and TRBJ2-3; D call uncertain. This TCR derives from a woman aged 18-30 years in good health and CMV-seronegative. The DNA of the CDR3 is TGTGCCAGCAGCGTAATGGGTGGCGGAGATACGCAGTATTTT. Translating it yields CASSVMGGGDTQYF.